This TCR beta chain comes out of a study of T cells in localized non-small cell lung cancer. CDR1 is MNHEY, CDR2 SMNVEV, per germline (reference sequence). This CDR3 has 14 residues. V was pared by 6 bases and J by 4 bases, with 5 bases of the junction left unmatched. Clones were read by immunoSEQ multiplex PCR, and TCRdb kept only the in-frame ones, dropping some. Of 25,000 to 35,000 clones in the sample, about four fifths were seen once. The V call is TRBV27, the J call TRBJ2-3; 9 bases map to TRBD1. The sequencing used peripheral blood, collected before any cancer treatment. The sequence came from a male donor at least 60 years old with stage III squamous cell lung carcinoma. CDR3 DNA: TGTGCCAGCAGCGTCAGACAGGGGGCAGATACGCAGTATTTT. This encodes CASSVRQGADTQYF.